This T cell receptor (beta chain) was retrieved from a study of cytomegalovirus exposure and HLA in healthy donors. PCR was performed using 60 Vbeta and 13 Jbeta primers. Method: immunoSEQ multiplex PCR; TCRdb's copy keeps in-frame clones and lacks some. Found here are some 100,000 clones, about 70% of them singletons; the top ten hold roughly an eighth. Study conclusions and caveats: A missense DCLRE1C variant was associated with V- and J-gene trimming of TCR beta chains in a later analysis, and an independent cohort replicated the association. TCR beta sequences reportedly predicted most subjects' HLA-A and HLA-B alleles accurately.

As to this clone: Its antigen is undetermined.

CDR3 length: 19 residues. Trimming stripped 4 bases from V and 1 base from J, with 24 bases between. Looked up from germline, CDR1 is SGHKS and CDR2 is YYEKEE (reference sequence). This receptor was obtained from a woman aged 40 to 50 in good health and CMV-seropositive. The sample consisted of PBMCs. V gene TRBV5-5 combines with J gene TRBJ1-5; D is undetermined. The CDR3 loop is CASSLNLGRTIVSNQPQHF. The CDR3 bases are TGTGCCAGCAGCCTGAATCTGGGGAGGACCATAGTGAGCAATCAGCCCCAGCATTTT.